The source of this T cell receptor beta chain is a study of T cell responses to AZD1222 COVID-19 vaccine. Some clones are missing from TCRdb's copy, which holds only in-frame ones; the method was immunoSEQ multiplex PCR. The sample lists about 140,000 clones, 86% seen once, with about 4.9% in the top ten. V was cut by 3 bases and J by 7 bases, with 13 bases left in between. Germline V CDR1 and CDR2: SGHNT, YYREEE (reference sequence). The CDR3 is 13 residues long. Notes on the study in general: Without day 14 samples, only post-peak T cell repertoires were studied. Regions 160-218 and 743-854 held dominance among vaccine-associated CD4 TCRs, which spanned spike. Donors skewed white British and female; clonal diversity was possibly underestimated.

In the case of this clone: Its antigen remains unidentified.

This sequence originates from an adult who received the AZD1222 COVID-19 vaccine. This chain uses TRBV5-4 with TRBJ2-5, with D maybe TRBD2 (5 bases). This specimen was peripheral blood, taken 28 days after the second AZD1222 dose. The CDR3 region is CASSSDWVGTQYF. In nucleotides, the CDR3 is TGTGCCAGCAGCTCGGACTGGGTGGGGACCCAGTACTTC.